This T cell receptor (beta chain) was identified in a study of blood T cells in healthy people across ages. The V gene's germline CDR1 is SGHRS and CDR2 YFSETQ. The CDR3 is 15 amino acids. Trimming took off 1 base at V and 4 bases at J, with 14 bases between the two ends. Using a J-beta primer mix together with a sample-barcoded 5' primer, a second PCR was run for about 7 to 12 cycles. Each sample provided no less than 2.5 million CDR3-containing paired-end reads. TCRdb re-called the 5' RACE reads through MiXCR, storing one row per CDR3 protein. The sample holds approximately 580,000 distinct CDR3 sequences, nearly 25% seen once. The sample also formed part of further work on T cells of mothers and their children.

The rearrangement links TRBV5-1 to TRBJ1-2; no definite D call. The source of this sequence is a boy aged 5-17 years in good health. Material for sequencing was blood. The CDR3 region has the DNA TGCGCCAGCAGCTTGACGGACCTGGCGGGCTATGGCTACACCTTC. Protein sequence: CASSLTDLAGYGYTF.